This T cell receptor (beta chain) was sequenced in a study of T cells in Graves' hyperthyroidism and ophthalmopathy. There were TCR beta CDR3 regions amplified from RNA transcripts. The primer set for the first-round RT-PCR of the TCR CDR3 was HTBI. TCRdb redid the calling of the multiplex PCR reads with MiXCR, one entry per CDR3 protein. The sample holds about 560,000 distinct CDR3 sequences, around 42% seen once. CDR1 KGHDR and CDR2 SFDVKD come from the germline V gene. V lost 11 bases, J lost 0 bases, and 16 bases lay in between. This CDR3 is built from 15 residues. The sequence came from a woman younger than 30 with Graves' hyperthyroidism. Sequencing was carried out using peripheral blood or thyroid tissue (not recorded which). The chain combines TRBV24-1 with TRBJ1-5; D uncertain. This chain's CDR3 is CASSEITASNQPQHF. The CDR3 nucleotides read TGTGCCAGCAGCGAAATTACTGCTAGCAATCAGCCCCAGCATTTT.